This is a list of T cell receptor beta chains from one sample in a study of T cells in Graves' hyperthyroidism and ophthalmopathy. MiXCR, applied by TCRdb to the multiplex PCR reads, yields one record per CDR3 protein. The sample records nearly 750,000 distinct CDR3 sequences, roughly a third being singletons. Input material: blood. These receptors were collected from a woman between 40 and 50 years old with Graves' hyperthyroidism. Each CDR3 is given with its conserved first and last residue. A D gene is named only where the DNA matches it firmly. Rows give clone size only sometimes, using once, few, many, or a class for an expanded clone.

TRBV2	many	TRBD1	TRBJ1-5	TGTGCCAGCGGACAGGGGAGCAATCAGCCCCAGCATTTT	CASGQGSNQPQHF
TRBV20-1	few	.	TRBJ1-1	TGCAGTGCTCAGCAGGGGAGCCCCTATCTTGAAGCTTTCTTT	CSAQQGSPYLEAFF
TRBV14	few	.	TRBJ1-6	TGTGCCAGCAGCCTTTTTGGCTATGGGGACTTCGGTTCACCCCTCCACTTT	CASSLFGYGDFGSPLHF
TRBV10-3	.	TRBD1	TRBJ1-4	TGTGCCATCAGAAACAGGGGAGATGAAAAACTGTTTTTT	CAIRNRGDEKLFF
TRBV2	few	TRBD1	TRBJ1-5	TGTGCCAGCAGTTCGATCGAGAGGACAGGGGAGTTGCCCCAGCATTTT	CASSSIERTGELPQHF
TRBV7-2	.	.	TRBJ1-1	TGTGCCAGCAGCTCCCCCTGGGCAGTTGGCACTGAAGCTTTCTTT	CASSSPWAVGTEAFF
TRBV12-3/TRBV12-4	few	.	TRBJ1-4	TGTGCCAGCAGTTTAGGCGCAGGCGAGTTGAAACTGTTTTTT	CASSLGAGELKLFF
TRBV7-9	many	.	TRBJ1-5	TGTGCCAGCAGCTTACGGCAGAATCAGCCCCAGCATTTT	CASSLRQNQPQHF
TRBV29-1	.	TRBD2	TRBJ2-1	TGCAGCGTTGTAGCGGGAGAGCAGTTCTTC	CSVVAGEQFF
TRBV2	many	TRBD2	TRBJ2-5	TGTGCCAGCCTAGCGGGGAACCAAGAGACCCAGTACTTC	CASLAGNQETQYF
TRBV7-2	few	.	TRBJ2-3	TGTGCCAGCAGCCGAAGGGGGGACAATACTAGGGATTTT	CASSRRGDNTRDF
TRBV7-8	.	TRBD1	TRBJ1-5	TGTGCCAGCAGCTTAGAGGGACAGGGGAGTAAGCAGCCCCAGCATTTT	CASSLEGQGSKQPQHF
TRBV25-1	many	.	TRBJ1-5	TGTGCCAGCAGGGAAAACAGCGGGGATCAGCCCCAGCATTTT	CASRENSGDQPQHF
TRBV12-3/TRBV12-4	few	.	TRBJ1-2	TGTGCCAGCAGCCTCAGTAGCTCCTATGGCTACACCTTC	CASSLSSSYGYTF
TRBV5-1	.	.	TRBJ1-5	TGCGCCAGCAGATTCGGGGGGGGACAGCCCCAGCATTTT	CASRFGGGQPQHF
TRBV24-1	many	TRBD2	TRBJ2-5	TGTGCCACCAGTGATCCTAGCGGGGCCAAAGAGACCCAGTACTTC	CATSDPSGAKETQYF
TRBV7-2	.	TRBD1	TRBJ1-4	TGTGCCAGCACCCAAACAGGGGGCTCCGAAAAACTGTTTTTT	CASTQTGGSEKLFF
TRBV7-6	few	TRBD1	TRBJ2-7	TGTGCCAGCAGCGAAACACAGGGGAACTACGAGCAGTACTTC	CASSETQGNYEQYF
TRBV7-2	many	.	TRBJ1-3	TGTGCCAGCAGCTTACTGGGGGCTGATGGAAACACCATATATTTT	CASSLLGADGNTIYF
TRBV7-7	few	.	TRBJ2-1	TGTGCTAGCAGCTTTGACGGGAGCACGAATGAGCAGTTCTTC	CASSFDGSTNEQFF
TRBV5-1	.	.	TRBJ2-2	TGCGCCAGCAGTTCTGCGGAGCTGTTTTTT	CASSSAELFF
TRBV4-1	many	.	TRBJ2-5	TGCGCCAGCAGGATGACAAGCCAAGAGACCCAGTACTTC	CASRMTSQETQYF
TRBV12-3/TRBV12-4	.	.	TRBJ1-4	TGTGCCAGCACCCGAAAGGGTATTGAGGAAAAACTGTTTTTT	CASTRKGIEEKLFF
TRBV6-6	.	.	TRBJ2-7	TGTGCCAGCAGTTATGGGGGTTTGAACGAGCAGTACTTC	CASSYGGLNEQYF
TRBV12-3/TRBV12-4	many	.	TRBJ1-1	TGTGCCAGCAGTTTATCGACTGACCTAGCTTTCTTT	CASSLSTDLAFF
TRBV6-5	.	.	TRBJ1-1	TGTGCCAGCAGTTACCACAGGGAGGACATGAACACTGAAGCTTTCTTT	CASSYHREDMNTEAFF
TRBV7-9	.	.	TRBJ2-2	TGCGCCAGCAGCCAAGGATCCCAAACCGGGGAGCTGTTTTTT	CASSQGSQTGELFF
TRBV5-6	.	TRBD1	TRBJ1-5	TGTGCCAGCAGCCGGACAGGGGTTGGGGGTAGCAATCAGCCCCAGCATTTT	CASSRTGVGGSNQPQHF
TRBV20-1	.	TRBD1	TRBJ2-7	TGCAGTGCTAGTGGGACAGGGGCGGTGGAGCAGTACTTC	CSASGTGAVEQYF
TRBV12-3/TRBV12-4	.	.	TRBJ1-5	TGTGCCAGCAGTTTCGGGGGTGTCAATCAGCCCCAGCATTTT	CASSFGGVNQPQHF
TRBV12-3/TRBV12-4	.	.	TRBJ2-7	TGTGCCAGCACCCCCGGCCCCGGCCCCTACGAGCAGTACTTC	CASTPGPGPYEQYF
TRBV27	few	.	TRBJ1-2	TGTGCCAGCAGTTTATCCCGGAAGAAGAGCTACACCTTC	CASSLSRKKSYTF
TRBV4-3	many	.	TRBJ1-2	TGCGCCAGCAGCCAAGACAGGGCCTATGGCTACACCTTC	CASSQDRAYGYTF
TRBV5-5	.	TRBD2	TRBJ2-5	TGTGCCAGCAGCTTGGATACGCCGGGGGGGCTCGGTGAGACCCAGTACTTC	CASSLDTPGGLGETQYF
TRBV12-3/TRBV12-4	few	.	TRBJ2-7	TGTGCCAGCAGTTTTTTCGGGGCCCCCTACGAGCAGTACTTC	CASSFFGAPYEQYF
TRBV2	.	.	TRBJ2-7	TGTGCCAGCAGGGAACTGAGGCAGGGGAGGAACGAGCAGTACTTC	CASRELRQGRNEQYF
TRBV25-1	.	.	TRBJ2-3	TGTGCCAGCACCGACACAAACCCCACAGATACGCAGTATTTT	CASTDTNPTDTQYF
TRBV25-1	.	.	TRBJ1-2	TGTGCCAGCAGTACGGGACCCGACTATGGCTACACCTTC	CASSTGPDYGYTF
TRBV13	.	.	TRBJ1-3	TGTGCCAGCAGCTCCGGGGAGTCTGGAAACACCATATATTTT	CASSSGESGNTIYF
TRBV24-1	.	.	TRBJ1-1	TGTGCCACCAGTGATCCCCCGACGAACACTGAAGCTTTCTTT	CATSDPPTNTEAFF
TRBV14	few	.	TRBJ1-6	TGTGCCAGCAGCCAAGACGACATCCTGAGCTCCTATAATTCACCCCTCCACTTT	CASSQDDILSSYNSPLHF
TRBV6-5	few	TRBD1	TRBJ1-1	TGTGCCAGCACCCGACAGGGGGCTTCTGAAGCTTTCTTT	CASTRQGASEAFF
TRBV12-5	.	.	TRBJ1-1	TGTGCTAGTGGTTTGCCTTCTCCGGGGCAGACGAACACTGAAGCTTTCTTT	CASGLPSPGQTNTEAFF
TRBV20-1	.	.	TRBJ1-5	TGCAGTGCCCCAGGGCTTACTAGCAATCAGCCCCAGCATTTT	CSAPGLTSNQPQHF
TRBV12-5	.	.	TRBJ2-5	TGTGCTAGTGGTTTGGGTCCGGGGAGGGAGACCCAGTACTTC	CASGLGPGRETQYF
TRBV6-5	few	.	TRBJ2-7	TGTGCCAGCTCACCACTCCGGACAGTTGCCGAGCAGTACTTC	CASSPLRTVAEQYF
TRBV24-1	.	TRBD1	TRBJ1-2	TGTGCCACCAGTGAGACAGGGGGCCGGGGCTACACCTTC	CATSETGGRGYTF
TRBV30	.	TRBD1	TRBJ1-5	TGTGCCTGGGCCGGGACAGGGGATCAGCCCCAGCATTTT	CAWAGTGDQPQHF
TRBV6-5	.	.	TRBJ2-5	TGTGCCATCAGTGAGAAAGTGGACGGGGAGACCCAGTACTTC	CAISEKVDGETQYF
TRBV6-1	.	TRBD1	TRBJ1-3	TGTGCCAGCAGTATGGACAGGGGTGGAAACACCATATATTTT	CASSMDRGGNTIYF
TRBV10-3	many	.	TRBJ1-2	TGTGCCACCTCTGCATCAGGGGCAGATGGCTACACCTTC	CATSASGADGYTF
TRBV20-1	many	.	TRBJ1-1	TGCAGTGCTACGGACACCCACACTGAAGCTTTCTTT	CSATDTHTEAFF
TRBV4-3	.	TRBD1	TRBJ2-7	TGCGCCGGCAGCCAAGATATTGGCGGGACAGGGGGCGAGCAGTACTTC	CAGSQDIGGTGGEQYF
TRBV19	few	TRBD1	TRBJ1-2	TGTGCCAGCCACCAGGGGACAGCCCTCTATGGCTACACCTTC	CASHQGTALYGYTF